The T cell receptor (beta chain) described here comes from a study of CD8 T cells in Susac syndrome. Study outcomes and limitations: The number of individuals included in the study's TCR sequencing and HLA analysis was acknowledged as relatively small.

cDNA came from roughly 0.5 to 1 ug RNA primed by random hexamers. An immunoSEQ multiplex PCR amplified TCR beta CDR3 over 54 Vbeta and 13 Jbeta. Using its own MiXCR run on the immunoSEQ multiplex PCR reads, TCRdb lists one record per CDR3 protein. The sample lists about 120,000 distinct CDR3 sequences; 94% were seen once. For this clonotype: Its specificity is not known.

CD8+ and CD4+ T cells from blood underwent TCR beta sequencing. From germline, CDR1 is SGHTA and CDR2 FQGNSA. The CDR3 covers 15 residues. Trimming removed 6 bases from V and 9 bases from J; junction bases left unmatched: 13. What was sequenced was CD4+ T cells from PBMCs. The chain uses TRBV7-2 and TRBJ2-1; 8 bases are a match to TRBD2. The TCR was taken from a human donor in good health. CDR3 coding DNA: TGTGCCAGCAGTTCCCGGATAGCGGGGCGGGGTGAGCAGTTCTTC. Protein sequence: CASSSRIAGRGEQFF. The full variable domain, its missing parts supplied by reference TRBV7-2 and TRBJ2-1, is GAGVSQSPSNKVTEKGKDVELRCDPISGHTALYWYRQSLGQGLEFLIYFQGNSAPDKSGLPSDRFSAERTGGSVSTLTIQRTQQEDSAVYLCASSSRIAGRGEQFFGPGTRLTVL.